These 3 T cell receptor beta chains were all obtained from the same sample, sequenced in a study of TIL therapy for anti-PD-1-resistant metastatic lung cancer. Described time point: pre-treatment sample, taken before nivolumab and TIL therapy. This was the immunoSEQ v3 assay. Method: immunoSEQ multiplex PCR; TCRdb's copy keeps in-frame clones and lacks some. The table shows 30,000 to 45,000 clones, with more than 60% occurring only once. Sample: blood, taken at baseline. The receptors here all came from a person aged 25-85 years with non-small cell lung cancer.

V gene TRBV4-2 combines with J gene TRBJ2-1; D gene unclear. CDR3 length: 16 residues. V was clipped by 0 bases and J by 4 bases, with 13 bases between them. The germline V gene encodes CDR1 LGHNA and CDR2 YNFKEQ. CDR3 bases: TGTGCCAGCAGCCAAGACAGAAGCGAGGCTTACAATGAGCAGTTCTTC. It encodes CASSQDRSEAYNEQFF.

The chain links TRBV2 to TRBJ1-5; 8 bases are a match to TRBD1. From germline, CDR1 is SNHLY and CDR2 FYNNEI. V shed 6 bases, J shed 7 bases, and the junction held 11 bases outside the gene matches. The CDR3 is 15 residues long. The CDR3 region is CASRRDRGGSQPQHF. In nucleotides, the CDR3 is TGTGCCAGCAGGCGAGACAGGGGAGGGAGCCAGCCCCAGCATTTT. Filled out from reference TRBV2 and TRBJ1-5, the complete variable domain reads EPEVTQTPSHQVTQMGQEVILRCVPISNHLYFYWYRQILGQKVEFLVSFYNNEISEKSEIFDDQFSVERPDGSNFTLKIRSTKLEDSAMYFCASRRDRGGSQPQHFGDGTRLSIL.

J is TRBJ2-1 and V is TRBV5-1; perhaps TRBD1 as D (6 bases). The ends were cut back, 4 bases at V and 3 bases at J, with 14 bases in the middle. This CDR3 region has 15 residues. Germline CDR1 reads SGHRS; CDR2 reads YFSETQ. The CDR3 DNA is TGCGCCAGCAGCCAACAGGGTCGGGTCTACAATGAGCAGTTCTTC. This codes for CASSQQGRVYNEQFF.